In its sample, the clone carrying this TCR beta chain was seen a few times. Its antigen remains unidentified. MiXCR was run by TCRdb on the 5' RACE reads, yielding one entry per CDR3 protein. The sample shows some 1,700,000 distinct CDR3 sequences, about 30% of them seen only once. The source of the sample is a study of identical twins. Whole-study results and caveats: Zero-insertion analyses might be partly confounded by invariant T cells like MAIT and iNKT.

The clonotype was recovered from a newborn girl in good health. Sequencing input: cord blood.

The CDR3 nucleotides are TGTGCCTGGAGCGACAGGGCCGAGCAGTACTTC. Encoded protein: CAWSDRAEQYF. The rearrangement links TRBV30 to TRBJ2-7; 7 positions agree with TRBD1. With V trimmed by 3 bases and J by 6 bases, 2 bases remained unmatched. The CDR3 sequence is 11 residues long. The V gene's germline CDR1 is GTSNPN and CDR2 SVGIG (reference sequence).